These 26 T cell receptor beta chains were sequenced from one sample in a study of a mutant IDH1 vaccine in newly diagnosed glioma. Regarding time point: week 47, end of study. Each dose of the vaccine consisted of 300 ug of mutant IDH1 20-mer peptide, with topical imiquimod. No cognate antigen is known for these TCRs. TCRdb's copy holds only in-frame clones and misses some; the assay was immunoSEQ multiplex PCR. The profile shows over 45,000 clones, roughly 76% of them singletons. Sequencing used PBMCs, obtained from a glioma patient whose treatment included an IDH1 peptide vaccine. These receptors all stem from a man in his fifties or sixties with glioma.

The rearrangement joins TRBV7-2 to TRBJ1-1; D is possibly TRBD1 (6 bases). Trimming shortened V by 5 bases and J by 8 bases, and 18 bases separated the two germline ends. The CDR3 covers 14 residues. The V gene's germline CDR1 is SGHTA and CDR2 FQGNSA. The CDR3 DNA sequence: TGTGCCAGCAGCGATAGGGACATGTTGCCCGAAGCTTTCTTT. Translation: CASSDRDMLPEAFF. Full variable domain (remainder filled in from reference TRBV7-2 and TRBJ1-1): GAGVSQSPSNKVTEKGKDVELRCDPISGHTALYWYRQSLGQGLEFLIYFQGNSAPDKSGLPSDRFSAERTGGSVSTLTIQRTQQEDSAVYLCASSDRDMLPEAFFGQGTRLTVV.

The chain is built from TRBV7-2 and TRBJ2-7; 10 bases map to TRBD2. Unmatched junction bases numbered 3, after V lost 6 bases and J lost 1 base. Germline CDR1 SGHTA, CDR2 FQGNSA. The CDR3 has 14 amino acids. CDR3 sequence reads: CASRLGLASYEQYF. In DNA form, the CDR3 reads TGTGCCAGCAGGTTGGGACTAGCGTCCTACGAGCAGTACTTC.

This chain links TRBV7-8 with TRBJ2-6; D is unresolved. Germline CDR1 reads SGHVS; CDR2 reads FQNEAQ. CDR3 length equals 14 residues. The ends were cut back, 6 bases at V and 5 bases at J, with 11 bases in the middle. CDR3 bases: TGTGCCAGCAGTCCCGATCACTGGGCCAACGTCCTGACTTTC. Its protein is CASSPDHWANVLTF.

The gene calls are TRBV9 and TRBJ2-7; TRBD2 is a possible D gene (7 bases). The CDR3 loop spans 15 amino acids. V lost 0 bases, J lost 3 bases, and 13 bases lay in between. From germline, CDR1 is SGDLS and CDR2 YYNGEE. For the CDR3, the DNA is TGTGCCAGCAGCGTAGCCACGGGGGGCCACTACGAGCAGTACTTC. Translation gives CASSVATGGHYEQYF.

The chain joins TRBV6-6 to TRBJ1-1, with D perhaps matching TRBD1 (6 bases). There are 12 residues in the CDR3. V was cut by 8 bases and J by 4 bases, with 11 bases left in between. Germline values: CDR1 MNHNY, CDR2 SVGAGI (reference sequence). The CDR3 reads CASQKGGTEAFF. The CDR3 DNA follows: TGTGCCAGCCAAAAGGGGGGCACTGAAGCTTTCTTT.

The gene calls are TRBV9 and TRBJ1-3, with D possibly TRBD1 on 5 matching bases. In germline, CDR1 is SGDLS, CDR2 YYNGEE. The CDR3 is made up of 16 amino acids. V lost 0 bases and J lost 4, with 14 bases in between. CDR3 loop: CASSVAPREMGNTIYF. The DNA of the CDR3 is TGTGCCAGCAGCGTAGCGCCCAGGGAAATGGGAAACACCATATATTTT.

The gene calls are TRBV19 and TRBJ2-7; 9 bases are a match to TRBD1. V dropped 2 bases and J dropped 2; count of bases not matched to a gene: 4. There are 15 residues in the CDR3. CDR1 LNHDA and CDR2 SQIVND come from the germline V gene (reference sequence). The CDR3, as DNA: TGTGCCAGTAGTATAACGTGGACAGGGGCCTACGAGCAGTACTTC. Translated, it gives CASSITWTGAYEQYF.

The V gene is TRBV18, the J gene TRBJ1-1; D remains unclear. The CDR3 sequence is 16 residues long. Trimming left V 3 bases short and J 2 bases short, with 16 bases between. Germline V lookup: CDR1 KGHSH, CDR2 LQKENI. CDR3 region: CASSPLSGISNTEAFF. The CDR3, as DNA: TGTGCCAGCTCACCTCTCTCCGGGATCTCAAACACTGAAGCTTTCTTT.

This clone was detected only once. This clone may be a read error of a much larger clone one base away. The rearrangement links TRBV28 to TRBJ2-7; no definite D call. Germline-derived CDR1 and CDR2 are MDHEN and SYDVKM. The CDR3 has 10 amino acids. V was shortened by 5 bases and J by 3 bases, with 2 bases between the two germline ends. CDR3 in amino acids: CASSHYEQYF. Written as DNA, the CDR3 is TGTGCCAGCAGTCACTACGAGCAGTACTTC.

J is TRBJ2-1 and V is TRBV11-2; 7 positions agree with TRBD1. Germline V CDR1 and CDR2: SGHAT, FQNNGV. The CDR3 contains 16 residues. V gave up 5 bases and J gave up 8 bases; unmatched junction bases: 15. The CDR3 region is CASSLQPGQPPHEQFF. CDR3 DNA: TGTGCCAGCAGCCTCCAGCCGGGACAGCCTCCGCATGAGCAGTTCTTC. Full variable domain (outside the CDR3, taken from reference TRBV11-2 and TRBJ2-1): EAGVAQSPRYKIIEKRQSVAFWCNPISGHATLYWYQQILGQGPKLLIQFQNNGVVDDSQLPKDRFSAERLKGVDSTLKIQPAKLEDSAVYLCASSLQPGQPPHEQFFGPGTRLTVL.

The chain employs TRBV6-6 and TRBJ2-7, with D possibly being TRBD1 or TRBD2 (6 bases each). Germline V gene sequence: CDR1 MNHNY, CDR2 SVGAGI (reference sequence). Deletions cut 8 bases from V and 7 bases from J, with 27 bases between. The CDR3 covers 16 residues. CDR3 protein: CASRHTRRDGQGEQYF. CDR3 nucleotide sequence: TGTGCCAGCCGCCATACGAGGAGGGACGGGCAGGGGGAGCAGTACTTC.

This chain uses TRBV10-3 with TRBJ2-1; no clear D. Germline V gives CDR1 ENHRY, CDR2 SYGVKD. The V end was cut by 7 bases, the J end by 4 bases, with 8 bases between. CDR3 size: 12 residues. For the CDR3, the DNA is TGTGCCATCACCGACTCTTACAATGAGCAGTTCTTC. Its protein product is CAITDSYNEQFF.

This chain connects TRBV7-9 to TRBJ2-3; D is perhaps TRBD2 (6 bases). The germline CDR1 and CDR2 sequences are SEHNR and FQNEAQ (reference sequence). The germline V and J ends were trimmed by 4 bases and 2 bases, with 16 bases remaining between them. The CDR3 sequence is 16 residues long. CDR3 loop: CASSSSGGGVTDTQYF. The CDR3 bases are TGTGCCAGCAGCTCTTCGGGCGGCGGGGTCACAGATACGCAGTATTTT. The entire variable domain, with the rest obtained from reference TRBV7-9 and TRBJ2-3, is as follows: DTGVSQNPRHKITKRGQNVTFRCDPISEHNRLYWYRQTLGQGPEFLTYFQNEAQLEKSRLLSDRFSAERPKGSFSTLEIQRTEQGDSAMYLCASSSSGGGVTDTQYFGPGTRLTVL.

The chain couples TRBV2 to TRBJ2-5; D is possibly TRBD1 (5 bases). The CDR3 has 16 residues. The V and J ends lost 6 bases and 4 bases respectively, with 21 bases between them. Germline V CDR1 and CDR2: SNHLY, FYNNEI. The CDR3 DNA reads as TGTGCCAGCAGGTTAACAACAGTGGGGCTGGGAGAGACCCAGTACTTC. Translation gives CASRLTTVGLGETQYF.

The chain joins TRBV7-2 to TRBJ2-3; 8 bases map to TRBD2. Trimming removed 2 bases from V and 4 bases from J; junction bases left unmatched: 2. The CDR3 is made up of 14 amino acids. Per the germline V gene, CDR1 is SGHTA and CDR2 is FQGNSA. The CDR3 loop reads CASSLQAGADTQYF. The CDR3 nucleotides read TGTGCCAGCAGCTTACAAGCGGGGGCAGATACGCAGTATTTT. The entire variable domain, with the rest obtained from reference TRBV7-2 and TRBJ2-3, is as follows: GAGVSQSPSNKVTEKGKDVELRCDPISGHTALYWYRQSLGQGLEFLIYFQGNSAPDKSGLPSDRFSAERTGGSVSTLTIQRTQQEDSAVYLCASSLQAGADTQYFGPGTRLTVL.

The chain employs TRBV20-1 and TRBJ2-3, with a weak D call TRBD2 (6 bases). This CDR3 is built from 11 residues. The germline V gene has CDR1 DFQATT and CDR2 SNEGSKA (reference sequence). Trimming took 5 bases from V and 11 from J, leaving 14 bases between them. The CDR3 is CSASPRDLQYF. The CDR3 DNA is TGCAGTGCTTCCCCCCGGGACTTGCAGTATTTT.

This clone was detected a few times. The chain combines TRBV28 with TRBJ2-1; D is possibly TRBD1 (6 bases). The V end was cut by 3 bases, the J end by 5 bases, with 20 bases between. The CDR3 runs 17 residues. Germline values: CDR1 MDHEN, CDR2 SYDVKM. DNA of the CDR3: TGTGCCAGCAGTTTGGACACCCGGACAGACAACGACAATGAGCAGTTCTTC. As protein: CASSLDTRTDNDNEQFF.

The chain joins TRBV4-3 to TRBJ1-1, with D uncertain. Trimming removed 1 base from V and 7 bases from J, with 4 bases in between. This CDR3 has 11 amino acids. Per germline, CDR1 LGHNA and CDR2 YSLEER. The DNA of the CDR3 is TGCGCCAGCAGCCAAGGAGTTGAAGCTTTCTTT. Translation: CASSQGVEAFF.

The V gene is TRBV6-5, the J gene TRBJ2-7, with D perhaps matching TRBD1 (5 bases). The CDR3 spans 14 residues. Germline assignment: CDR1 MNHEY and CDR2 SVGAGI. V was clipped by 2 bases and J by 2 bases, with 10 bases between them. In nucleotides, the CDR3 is TGTGCCAGCAGTTACACAGGTACAACCTACGAGCAGTACTTC. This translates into CASSYTGTTYEQYF.

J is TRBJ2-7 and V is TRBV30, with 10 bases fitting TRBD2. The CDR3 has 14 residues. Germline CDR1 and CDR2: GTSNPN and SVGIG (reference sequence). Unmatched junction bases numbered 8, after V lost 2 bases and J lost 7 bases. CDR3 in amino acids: CAWSSGTSAREQYF. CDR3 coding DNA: TGTGCCTGGAGTTCCGGGACTAGCGCGAGGGAGCAGTACTTC.

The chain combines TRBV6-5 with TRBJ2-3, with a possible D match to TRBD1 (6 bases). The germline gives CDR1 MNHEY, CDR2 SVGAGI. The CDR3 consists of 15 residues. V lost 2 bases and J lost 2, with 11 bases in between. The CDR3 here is CASSYTGSYTDTQYF. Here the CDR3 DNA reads TGTGCCAGCAGTTACACAGGGAGCTACACAGATACGCAGTATTTT.

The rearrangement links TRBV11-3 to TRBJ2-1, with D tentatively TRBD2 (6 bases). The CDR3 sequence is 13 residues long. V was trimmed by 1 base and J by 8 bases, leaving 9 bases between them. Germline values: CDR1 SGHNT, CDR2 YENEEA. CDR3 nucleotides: TGTGCCAGCAGCTTAGGGTCGGGGGATGAGCAGTTCTTC. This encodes CASSLGSGDEQFF.

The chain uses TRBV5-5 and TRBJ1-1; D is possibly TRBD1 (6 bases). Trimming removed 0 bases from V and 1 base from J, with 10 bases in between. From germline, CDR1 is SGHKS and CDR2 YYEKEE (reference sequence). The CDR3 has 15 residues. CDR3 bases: TGTGCCAGCAGCTTGGGACAGGCGGAGAACACTGAAGCTTTCTTT. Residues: CASSLGQAENTEAFF.

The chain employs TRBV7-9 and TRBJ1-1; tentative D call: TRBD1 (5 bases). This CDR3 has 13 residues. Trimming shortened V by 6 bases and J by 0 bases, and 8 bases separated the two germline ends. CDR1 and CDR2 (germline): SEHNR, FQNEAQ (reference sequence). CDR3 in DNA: TGTGCCAGCAGACGAGGGGTGAACACTGAAGCTTTCTTT. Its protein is CASRRGVNTEAFF.

DNA of the CDR3: TGTGCCAGCAGTCTCGCGGGGGCGGGCACAGATACGCAGTATTTT. This sequence encodes CASSLAGAGTDTQYF. V and J are TRBV6-1 and TRBJ2-3; tentatively, D is TRBD2 (7 bases). The CDR3 consists of 15 residues. V lost 5 bases and J 1 base, leaving 13 bases between the germline ends. Germline V gene sequence: CDR1 MNHNS, CDR2 SASEGT.

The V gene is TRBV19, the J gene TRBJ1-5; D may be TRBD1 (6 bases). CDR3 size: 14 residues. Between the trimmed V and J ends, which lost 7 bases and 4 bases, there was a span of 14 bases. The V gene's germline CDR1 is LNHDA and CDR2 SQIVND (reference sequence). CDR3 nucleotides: TGTGCCAGTACCAGAAGAGGGGGGAATCAGCCCCAGCATTTT. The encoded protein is CASTRRGGNQPQHF.